This paragraph reports one T cell receptor beta chain. The antigen remains unidentified. The data were taken from a study of cytomegalovirus exposure and HLA in healthy donors. In the study overall: When 300 to 400 donors were genotyped, roughly 82% of them were found to fall in the Caucasian-associated ancestry cluster. General study points: Likely technical artifact: a cluster of highly shared sequence variants.

When sampled, the donors appeared nominally healthy, though they likely had unrecorded immune exposures. The CDR3 is made up of 16 amino acids. Per the germline V gene, CDR1 is SQVTM and CDR2 is ANQGSEA. V shed 5 bases and J 2 bases; nucleotides not matched to a gene: 10. With 60 Vbeta and 13 Jbeta primers, the PCR was carried out. Libraries were prepared by immunoSEQ multiplex PCR; TCRdb keeps only in-frame clonotypes and omits some of them. Of roughly 150,000 clones detected, 80% to 90% appear once; the ten largest clones hold 1.5% to 2%. The origin of this receptor is a woman aged 18 to 35 in good health and CMV-seronegative. Sequencing was carried out using PBMCs. The rearrangement links TRBV29-1 to TRBJ2-7; 12 bases agree with TRBD2. The CDR3 DNA reads as TGCAGCGTTCGCGGGACTAGCGGGCCCTCTACCTACGAGCAGTACTTC. Translated: CSVRGTSGPSTYEQYF.